Listed below are T cell receptor beta chains from one sample, sequenced in a study of cytomegalovirus exposure and HLA in healthy donors. TCRdb's table, derived via immunoSEQ multiplex PCR, lists solely in-frame clones and lacks some. The data contain some 180,000 clones, over 65% of them seen just once; the ten biggest clones take up about 1.5%. Sequencing was carried out using PBMCs. Receptor source: a young man in good health and CMV-seronegative. Each CDR3 is given with its conserved first and last residue. Each record gives: J gene, clone size, V gene, D gene, CDR3 protein, CDR3 DNA. A D gene is named only where the DNA matches it firmly. Only part of the rows carry a size: once, few, many, or a class if the clone is expanded.

>TRBJ2-5|NA|TRBV11-2|NA
CASSIRQTRRETQYF
TGTGCCAGCAGCATTCGACAGACCCGCCGGGAGACCCAGTACTTC
>TRBJ2-7|NA|TRBV7-7|NA
CASSLGWPGAPSSYEQYF
TGTGCTAGCAGCTTAGGATGGCCAGGGGCCCCTAGCTCCTACGAGCAGTACTTC
>TRBJ2-7|NA|TRBV11-2|NA
CASSLLGAGGTYEQYF
TGTGCCAGCAGCTTATTGGGTGCGGGCGGCACCTACGAGCAGTACTTC
>TRBJ2-1|NA|TRBV9|NA
CASSVAFDSSYNEQFF
TGTGCCAGCAGCGTAGCTTTCGACTCTTCCTACAATGAGCAGTTCTTC
>TRBJ1-1|NA|TRBV19|NA
CASSEWTEAFF
TGTGCCAGTAGTGAGTGGACTGAAGCTTTCTTT
>TRBJ2-1|few|TRBV6-5|TRBD1
CASSRDRAANEQFF
TGTGCCAGCAGTCGGGACAGGGCGGCTAATGAGCAGTTCTTC
>TRBJ2-2|NA|TRBV29-1|NA
CSADRVTGELFF
TGCAGCGCCGATCGGGTTACCGGGGAGCTGTTTTTT
>TRBJ2-1|NA|TRBV4-1|TRBD2
CASSQEWLAGGNEQFF
TGCGCCAGCAGCCAAGAGTGGCTAGCGGGAGGCAATGAGCAGTTCTTC
>TRBJ1-5|NA|TRBV7-2|NA
CASSLEDSSNQPQHF
TGTGCCAGCAGCTTAGAGGACAGTAGCAATCAGCCCCAGCATTTT
>TRBJ1-4|NA|TRBV6-5|TRBD1
CASKTGQGGRKLFF
TGTGCCAGCAAGACGGGACAGGGAGGTAGAAAACTGTTTTTT
>TRBJ2-7|once|TRBV5-1|TRBD1
CASSPRTGKDEQYF
TGCGCCAGCAGCCCACGGACAGGGAAGGACGAGCAGTACTTC